The 21 T cell receptor beta chains listed next were all sequenced from one sample in a study of shared clonotypes between healthy human individuals. Method: immunoSEQ multiplex PCR; TCRdb's copy keeps in-frame clones and lacks some. The sample includes 2 million to 2.5 million clones, roughly 93% of them seen just once. Source material: naive CD4+ T cells from PBMCs. Subset noted: CD45RA+ positively selected. The receptor set was obtained from a young man in good health. Some clones in this sample may be carry-over from other donors' samples.

The rearrangement uses TRBV2 and TRBJ2-1; 13 nucleotides match TRBD2. The V and J ends lost 6 bases and 0 bases, in that order; junction bases with no gene match: 8. CDR3 length: 18 amino acids. CDR1 and CDR2 (germline): SNHLY, FYNNEI. The CDR3 is CASRGGLAGPSSYNEQFF. The DNA for the CDR3 is TGTGCCAGCAGGGGGGGACTAGCGGGACCGAGCTCCTACAATGAGCAGTTCTTC.

The chain recombines TRBV5-1 with TRBJ2-3; 11 bases match TRBD2. CDR1 SGHRS and CDR2 YFSETQ come from the germline V gene. After removal of 4 bases from V and 3 bases from J, the junction contained 10 bases not matched to a gene. The CDR3 has 17 amino acids. As DNA, the CDR3 is TGCGCCAGCAGCGAGAAAATAGCGGGAGGGCGGACAGATACGCAGTATTTT. This sequence encodes CASSEKIAGGRTDTQYF.

A word on this clone: Other DNA sequences of this sample code for an identical CDR3. J is TRBJ1-2 and V is TRBV28; D is unresolved. The CDR3 is 12 residues long. The ends were cut back, 3 bases at V and 4 bases at J, with 6 bases in the middle. CDR1 MDHEN and CDR2 SYDVKM come from the germline V gene. The CDR3 nucleotides are TGTGCCAGCAGTTTCAGAACCTATGGCTACACCTTC. The encoded protein is CASSFRTYGYTF.

The V gene is TRBV5-4, the J gene TRBJ1-4, with D hard to call. V lost 0 bases, J lost 5 bases, and 11 bases lay in between. This CDR3 spans 15 amino acids. Germline V gives CDR1 SGHNT, CDR2 YYREEE (reference sequence). CDR3 coding DNA: TGTGCCAGCAGCTTGGTTGGGAGGAAAAATGAAAAACTGTTTTTT. Translation gives CASSLVGRKNEKLFF.

The chain employs TRBV5-1 and TRBJ2-7; 7 bases are shared with TRBD1. Germline-derived CDR1 and CDR2 are SGHRS and YFSETQ. The CDR3 extends over 14 amino acids. Unmatched junction bases numbered 7, after V lost 4 bases and J lost 3 bases. CDR3 amino acids: CASSPRTGYYEQYF. In DNA form, the CDR3 reads TGCGCCAGCAGCCCTAGGACAGGATACTACGAGCAGTACTTC. Variable domain in full (rest from reference TRBV5-1 and TRBJ2-7): KAGVTQTPRYLIKTRGQQVTLSCSPISGHRSVSWYQQTPGQGLQFLFEYFSETQRNKGNFPGRFSGRQFSNSRSEMNVSTLELGDSALYLCASSPRTGYYEQYFGPGTRLTVT.

V and J are TRBV28 and TRBJ2-7, with D uncertain. The CDR3 is made up of 13 amino acids. Germline CDR1 is MDHEN and CDR2 is SYDVKM. Trimming pared 8 bases from V and 0 bases from J, leaving 11 bases between. The CDR3 bases are TGTGCCAGCCGTCTCGACCCCTCCTACGAGCAGTACTTC. As protein: CASRLDPSYEQYF.

The gene calls are TRBV5-1 and TRBJ1-1, with TRBD1 matching 7 bases. Trimming removed 3 bases from V and 0 bases from J; junction bases left unmatched: 11. The V gene's germline CDR1 is SGHRS and CDR2 YFSETQ. This CDR3 is 17 amino acids long. CDR3 DNA: TGCGCCAGCAGCTGGCAGGGGGGCCTTAGTATGAACACTGAAGCTTTCTTT. As protein: CASSWQGGLSMNTEAFF. Supplemented by reference TRBV5-1 and TRBJ1-1, the full variable domain reads KAGVTQTPRYLIKTRGQQVTLSCSPISGHRSVSWYQQTPGQGLQFLFEYFSETQRNKGNFPGRFSGRQFSNSRSEMNVSTLELGDSALYLCASSWQGGLSMNTEAFFGQGTRLTVV.

This clone was observed a handful of times. J is TRBJ1-5 and V is TRBV2; no clear D gene. CDR1 and CDR2 (germline): SNHLY, FYNNEI. V was shortened by 2 bases and J by 6 bases, with 5 bases between the two germline ends. This CDR3 contains 12 residues. The CDR3, as DNA: TGTGCCAGCAGTGAACGGATTCAGCCCCAGCATTTT. Residues: CASSERIQPQHF. The full variable domain, its missing parts supplied by reference TRBV2 and TRBJ1-5, is EPEVTQTPSHQVTQMGQEVILRCVPISNHLYFYWYRQILGQKVEFLVSFYNNEISEKSEIFDDQFSVERPDGSNFTLKIRSTKLEDSAMYFCASSERIQPQHFGDGTRLSIL.

This clone was observed once. The chain joins TRBV11-3 to TRBJ2-1, with D possibly TRBD2 on 5 matching bases. V lost 1 base to trimming and J lost 2 bases, with 12 bases between them. CDR1 and CDR2 (germline): SGHNT, YENEEA. The CDR3 spans 16 residues. The CDR3 here is CASSLGERGTYNEQFF. CDR3 sequence (DNA): TGTGCCAGCAGCTTAGGTGAGCGAGGGACCTACAATGAGCAGTTCTTC.

This sequence joins TRBV2 and TRBJ2-3, with 10 nucleotides matching TRBD2. Germline lookup yields CDR1 SNHLY and CDR2 FYNNEI. Unmatched junction bases numbered 8, after V lost 2 bases and J lost 0 bases. CDR3 length equals 18 residues. CDR3 sequence (DNA): TGTGCCAGCAGTGAACCACTCGGGACTAGCGAGAGCACAGATACGCAGTATTTT. Translation: CASSEPLGTSESTDTQYF.

This clone was seen once. The CDR3 nucleotides are TGCGCCAGCAGCTTTACAGGCTCACAGCGGGCTTTCTTT. This translates into CASSFTGSQRAFF. The rearrangement links TRBV5-1 to TRBJ1-1, with D possibly being TRBD1 (5 bases). The length of the CDR3 is 13 residues. V was pared by 2 bases and J by 11 bases, with 16 bases between. Germline V gives CDR1 SGHRS, CDR2 YFSETQ.

For this clone: Other DNA variants within this sample encode the same CDR3. The chain couples TRBV20-1 to TRBJ1-5; D unresolved. Germline CDR1 DFQATT, CDR2 SNEGSKA (reference sequence). This CDR3 comprises 11 residues. Trimming stripped 0 bases from V and 9 bases from J, with 6 bases between. Written as DNA, the CDR3 is TGCAGTGCTAGAGATCTGGGGCCCCAGCATTTT. Encoded protein: CSARDLGPQHF.

Only one count was recorded for this clone. The V gene is TRBV5-4, the J gene TRBJ1-6, with D hard to call. CDR1 is SGHNT, CDR2 YYREEE, per germline (reference sequence). Trimming took off 4 bases at V and 5 bases at J, with 10 bases between the two ends. The CDR3 has 14 residues. The CDR3 bases are TGTGCCAGCAGCGCAGGACTCAATAATTCACCCCTCCACTTT. Protein sequence: CASSAGLNNSPLHF. The whole variable domain, filled in from reference TRBV5-4 and TRBJ1-6, reads ETGVTQSPTHLIKTRGQQVTLRCSSQSGHNTVSWYQQALGQGPQFIFQYYREEENGRGNFPPRFSGLQFPNYSSELNVNALELDDSALYLCASSAGLNNSPLHFGNGTRLTVT.

The chain is built from TRBV18 and TRBJ2-1; 9 bases fit TRBD2. The ends lost 2 bases at V and 8 bases at J; junction bases unmatched: 7. The CDR3 is 15 amino acids. The germline CDR1 and CDR2 sequences are KGHSH and LQKENI. The CDR3 here is CASSPYLAGEDEQFF. The CDR3 nucleotides read TGTGCCAGCTCACCATACTTAGCGGGAGAGGATGAGCAGTTCTTC. Full variable domain (rest looked up from reference TRBV18 and TRBJ2-1): NAGVMQNPRHLVRRRGQEARLRCSPMKGHSHVYWYRQLPEEGLKFMVYLQKENIIDESGMPKERFSAEFPKEGPSILRIQQVVRGDSAAYFCASSPYLAGEDEQFFGPGTRLTVL.

The genes are TRBV7-8 and TRBJ2-1; D is unclear. CDR1 SGHVS and CDR2 FQNEAQ come from the germline V gene. Deletions cut 3 bases from V and 0 bases from J, with 12 bases between. The length of the CDR3 is 16 residues. DNA of the CDR3: TGTGCCAGCAGCTTGCTCTTCATGAGCTCCTACAATGAGCAGTTCTTC. This translates into CASSLLFMSSYNEQFF. The full variable domain, with the rest looked up from reference TRBV7-8 and TRBJ2-1, is GAGVSQSPRYKVAKRGQDVALRCDPISGHVSLFWYQQALGQGPEFLTYFQNEAQLDKSGLPSDRFFAERPEGSVSTLKIQRTQQEDSAVYLCASSLLFMSSYNEQFFGPGTRLTVL.

V and J are TRBV11-3 and TRBJ2-1; no clear D. V was trimmed by 3 bases and J by 5 bases, leaving 8 bases between them. This CDR3 has 13 amino acids. The V gene's germline CDR1 is SGHNT and CDR2 YENEEA. In DNA, the CDR3 is TGTGCCAGCAGCTTGGCAGGCCACAATGAGCAGTTCTTC. Protein: CASSLAGHNEQFF.

This chain uses TRBV4-1 with TRBJ2-7; D possibly uses TRBD1 or TRBD2 (7 bases each). Germline V gene data show CDR1 as MGHRA and CDR2 as YSYEKL. The ends were cut back, 11 bases at V and 2 bases at J, with 16 bases in the middle. This CDR3 region has 13 residues. CDR3 residues: CAGRGDRAYEQYF. CDR3 bases: TGCGCCGGGAGGGGAGACAGGGCCTACGAGCAGTACTTC.

The chain has TRBV27 and TRBJ1-5; 9 positions agree with TRBD1. The CDR3 sequence is 16 residues long. Per germline, CDR1 MNHEY and CDR2 SMNVEV (reference sequence). V shed 0 bases, J shed 1 base, and the junction held 1 base outside the gene matches. The CDR3: CASSLSGQGSNQPQHF. Written as DNA, the CDR3 is TGTGCCAGCAGTTTATCGGGACAGGGAAGCAATCAGCCCCAGCATTTT.

The gene calls are TRBV5-8 and TRBJ2-7; possible D gene TRBD1, 5 bases. CDR1 and CDR2 from the germline V gene are SGHTS and YDEGEE. There are 15 residues in the CDR3. Trimming shortened V by 5 bases and J by 2 bases, and 17 bases separated the two germline ends. CDR3 sequence: CASSFPLGVTYEQYF. The CDR3 coding sequence is TGTGCCAGCAGTTTTCCTCTAGGGGTAACCTACGAGCAGTACTTC.

CDR3: CASSPLGEQETQYF. CDR3 coding DNA: TGTGCCAGCTCACCATTAGGTGAACAAGAGACCCAGTACTTC. The chain has TRBV18 and TRBJ2-5; D call uncertain. Trimming took 2 bases from V and 2 from J, leaving 9 bases between them. The CDR3 length is 14 residues. Germline V gene sequence: CDR1 KGHSH, CDR2 LQKENI. Drawing the rest from reference TRBV18 and TRBJ2-5, the complete variable domain is NAGVMQNPRHLVRRRGQEARLRCSPMKGHSHVYWYRQLPEEGLKFMVYLQKENIIDESGMPKERFSAEFPKEGPSILRIQQVVRGDSAAYFCASSPLGEQETQYFGPGTRLLVL.

The chain has TRBV27 and TRBJ1-1; tentatively, D is TRBD1 (6 bases). The germline V gene encodes CDR1 MNHEY and CDR2 SMNVEV (reference sequence). V gave up 5 bases and J gave up 5 bases, with 21 bases separating them. CDR3 length equals 16 residues. The CDR3 region has the DNA TGTGCCAGCAGTCCCTCCCCCGGGGGGCGAAATACTGAAGCTTTCTTT. It is translated as CASSPSPGGRNTEAFF.